These 7 T cell receptor beta chains came from one sample sequenced in a study of shared clonotypes between healthy human individuals. Here immunoSEQ multiplex PCR was the method, and the copy in TCRdb shows in-frame clones only, minus some. The sample gives about 1.5 million clones, more than 95% of which show up once; more than 0.9% is in the top ten. Source material: naive CD4+ T cells sorted from blood. Subset here: CD45RA+ positively selected. These receptor sequences come from a man aged 25-40 years in good health.

This clone has just one count. This sequence joins TRBV30 and TRBJ2-7; unclear D gene. The germline V and J ends were trimmed by 2 bases and 4 bases, with 6 bases remaining between them. The CDR3 spans 11 residues. Germline V CDR1 and CDR2: GTSNPN, SVGIG (reference sequence). CDR3 region: CAWSNRYEQYF. In nucleotides, the CDR3 is TGTGCCTGGAGTAACCGGTACGAGCAGTACTTC.

This clone was detected only once. The rearrangement links TRBV19 to TRBJ2-7; no clear D gene. Germline V CDR1 and CDR2: LNHDA, SQIVND (reference sequence). The CDR3 has 15 residues. V lost 3 bases, J lost 0 bases, and 12 bases lay in between. In DNA, the CDR3 is TGTGCCAGTAGTATCTCCCGAGCGTTCTCCTACGAGCAGTACTTC. Protein: CASSISRAFSYEQYF.

The chain is built from TRBV2 and TRBJ2-1, with D tentatively TRBD1 (5 bases). The CDR3 is made up of 12 amino acids. CDR1 and CDR2 (germline): SNHLY, FYNNEI. The V end was cut by 5 bases, the J end by 11 bases, with 13 bases between. The CDR3, as DNA: TGTGCCAGCAGTTTGGACACCAGTAAGCAGTTCTTC. Protein sequence: CASSLDTSKQFF.

The genes are TRBV6-4 and TRBJ1-2; 9 bases agree with TRBD1. Germline-derived CDR1 and CDR2 are MRHNA and SNTAGT. J lost 4 bases, V lost 8 bases, and 8 bases had no gene match. This CDR3 spans 14 amino acids. The CDR3 loop is CASGHTGGAYGYTF. DNA of the CDR3: TGTGCCAGCGGCCATACAGGGGGCGCCTATGGCTACACCTTC.

V gene TRBV5-1 combines with J gene TRBJ2-2; D not resolved. The CDR3 has 14 residues. Germline loops: CDR1 SGHRS, CDR2 YFSETQ. V was cut by 4 bases and J by 4 bases, with 11 bases left in between. The CDR3: CASSHTTVTGELFF. The CDR3 region has the DNA TGCGCCAGCAGCCATACTACTGTCACCGGGGAGCTGTTTTTT.

The chain links TRBV2 to TRBJ2-2; no reliable D call. The CDR3 extends over 14 amino acids. CDR1 is SNHLY and CDR2 is FYNNEI in the germline V gene. The germline V and J ends were trimmed by 6 bases and 1 base, with 9 bases remaining between them. This CDR3 reads CASRPQRNTGELFF. In nucleotides, the CDR3 is TGTGCCAGCAGGCCTCAGAGGAACACCGGGGAGCTGTTTTTT.

V usage is TRBV15 and J usage is TRBJ1-3, with D possibly being TRBD1 (6 bases). V shed 0 bases and J shed 3 bases, with 18 bases lying between them. The CDR3 runs 18 residues. CDR1 and CDR2 from the germline V gene are LNHNV and YYDKDF (reference sequence). The CDR3 sequence: CATSRDGNQGFFGNTIYF. In nucleotides, the CDR3 is TGTGCCACCAGCAGAGATGGGAACCAGGGGTTCTTTGGAAACACCATATATTTT.